Detailed here is one T cell receptor (beta chain). The data were obtained in a study of early T cells in non-severe SARS-CoV-2 infection. Whole-study context: Sequencing targeted bulk RNA from unsorted whole blood, leaving chains unpaired.

The CDR3 length is 13 residues. Between the trimmed V and J ends, which lost 4 bases and 11 bases, there was a span of 15 bases. Germline V gene sequence: CDR1 SGHVS, CDR2 FNYEAQ. Individual cDNA molecules received unique molecular identifiers. TCRdb reanalysed the 5' RACE reads using MiXCR and keeps one entry per CDR3 protein. In the table there are about 55,000 distinct CDR3 sequences, less than 15% of which are singletons. The source was whole blood, collected at baseline. The rearrangement joins TRBV7-6 to TRBJ1-5, with D possibly being TRBD1 (5 bases). The origin of this receptor is an adult who was a healthcare worker with PCR-confirmed SARS-CoV-2 infection or an uninfected control (not recorded which). CDR3 coding DNA: TGTGCCAGCAGCTCACTCGGGGGTAAGGCCCAGCATTTT. Protein sequence: CASSSLGGKAQHF. Full variable domain (missing parts from reference TRBV7-6 and TRBJ1-5): GAGVSQSPRYKVTKRGQDVALRCDPISGHVSLYWYRQALGQGPEFLTYFNYEAQQDKSGLPNDRFSAERPEGSISTLTIQRTEQRDSAMYRCASSSLGGKAQHFGDGTRLSIL.